The clone carrying this T cell receptor beta chain was observed a handful of times. In the authors' workflow: Reference gene primer amplification yielded estimated nucleated cell counts. The repertoire was sequenced with immunoSEQ multiplex PCR; TCRdb's copy has only in-frame clones and lacks some. V, J and clone size were drawn from that table, and D and trimming were deduced from the DNA. The table has around 230,000 clones, more than 75% seen once; the top ten hold 11%. The data were obtained in a study of blood T cell repertoires in COVID-19. The V gene end was trimmed by 4 bases and the J gene end by 5 bases; junction bases not matched to a gene: 9. The germline V gene encodes CDR1 MNHEY and CDR2 SMNVEV (reference sequence). CDR3 length: 16 amino acids. Enrollment of patients from Seattle took place during active infection, with longitudinal follow-up.

Sequencing was done on a sample of peripheral blood. The chain joins TRBV27 to TRBJ2-2; TRBD2 aligns across 8 bases. The receptor was derived from a man aged 50-59 years with COVID-19, enrolled during active disease. Written as DNA, the CDR3 is TGTGCCAGCAGTTCCGGACTAGCACGGGGGACCGGGGAGCTGTTTTTT. Translation gives CASSSGLARGTGELFF.